The entry below gives a single TCR beta chain sequence along with its context. This entry belongs to a study of blood T cell repertoires in COVID-19. Study details: Sites across the United States, Italy and Spain contributed samples from acute and convalescent COVID-19. PBMCs, B-cell-depleted T cells, or T cells were the source of the cDNA or gDNA that made up the material.

The germline V gene has CDR1 SGHTA and CDR2 FQGNSA. CDR3 length: 13 residues. J lost 14 bases, V lost 2 bases, and 5 bases had no gene match. In the original workflow: Amplification with reference gene primers provided the estimates of nucleated cell counts. Profiling relied on immunoSEQ multiplex PCR, and the TCRdb table lists in-frame clones only, not all of them. The V and J calls and the clone size are those of that table, but D and trimming were determined from the DNA. Here the sample spans under 150,000 clones, 75% to 90% being singletons. This clonotype originated in a woman aged 60-75 years with active COVID-19. The rearrangement uses TRBV7-2 and TRBJ2-1, with 11 bases fitting TRBD2. Sequencing was carried out using peripheral blood. The CDR3 spells CASSLTSGSLKFF. The CDR3 nucleotides read TGTGCCAGCAGCTTAACTAGCGGGAGTTTGAAGTTCTTC. The full variable domain, its missing parts supplied by reference TRBV7-2 and TRBJ2-1, is GAGVSQSPSNKVTEKGKDVELRCDPISGHTALYWYRQSLGQGLEFLIYFQGNSAPDKSGLPSDRFSAERTGGSVSTLTIQRTQQEDSAVYLCASSLTSGSLKFFGPGTRLTVL.